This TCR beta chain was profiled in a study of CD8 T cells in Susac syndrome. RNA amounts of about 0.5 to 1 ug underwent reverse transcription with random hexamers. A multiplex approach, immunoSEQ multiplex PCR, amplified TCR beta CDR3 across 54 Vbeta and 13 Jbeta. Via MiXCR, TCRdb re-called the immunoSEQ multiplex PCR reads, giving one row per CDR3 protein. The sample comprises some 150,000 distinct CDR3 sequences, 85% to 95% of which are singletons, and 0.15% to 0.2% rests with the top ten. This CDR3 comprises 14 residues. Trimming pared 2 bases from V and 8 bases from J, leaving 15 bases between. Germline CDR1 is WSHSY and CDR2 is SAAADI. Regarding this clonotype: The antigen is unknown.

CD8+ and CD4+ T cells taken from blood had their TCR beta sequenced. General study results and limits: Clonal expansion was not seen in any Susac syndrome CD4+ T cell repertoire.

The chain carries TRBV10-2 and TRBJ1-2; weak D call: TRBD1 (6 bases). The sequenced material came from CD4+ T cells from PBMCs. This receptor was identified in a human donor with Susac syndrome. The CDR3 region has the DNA TGCGCCAGCAGTGAGAGTGGGGGCATCGGGGGCTACACCTTC. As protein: CASSESGGIGGYTF.